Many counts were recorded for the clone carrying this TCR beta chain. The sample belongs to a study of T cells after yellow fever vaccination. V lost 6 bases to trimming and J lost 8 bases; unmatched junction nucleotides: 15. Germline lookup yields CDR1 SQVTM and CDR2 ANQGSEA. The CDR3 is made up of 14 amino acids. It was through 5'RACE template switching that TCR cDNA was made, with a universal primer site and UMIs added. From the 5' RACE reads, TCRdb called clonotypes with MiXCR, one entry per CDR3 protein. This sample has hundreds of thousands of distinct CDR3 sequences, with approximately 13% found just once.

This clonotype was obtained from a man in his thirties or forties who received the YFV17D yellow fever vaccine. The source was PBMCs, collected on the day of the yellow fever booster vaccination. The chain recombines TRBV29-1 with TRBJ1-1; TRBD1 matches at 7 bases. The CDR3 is CSVAARQGGPEAFF. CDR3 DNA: TGCAGCGTCGCCGCCCGGCAGGGGGGACCAGAAGCTTTCTTT.